The 26 T cell receptor beta chains below were found in one sample sequenced in a study of post-analysis software for immune sequencing data (dated by TCRdb to between 2014 and 2016). Study-wide conclusions, independent of this receptor: Significantly higher frequencies in patients than in controls were found for several TRBV segments, including TRBV5-6, TRBV5-1 and TRBV20-1.

The library was made by PCR. Instrument on record: Illumina HiSeq 2500. To reduce PCR and sequencing biases, unique molecular identifiers were built into the TCR beta cDNA libraries. Using fastp trimming at Q25 and MiXCR clonotype assembly, TCRdb reanalyzed the public sequencing data and kept in-frame beta chains. Each entry is one CDR3 protein sequence, shown with its most common DNA and genes. This sample holds roughly 650,000 distinct CDR3 sequences; 55% to 60% were observed only once. Clones ranked in the top ten supply roughly 10% of the sample. No antigen is known for these receptors. Specimen: blood. Receptors originate from a girl under 10 years old with multiple sclerosis.

CDR3 in amino acids: CSARPGGTFSYEQYF. The CDR3 DNA follows: TGCAGTGCTAGGCCCGGAGGGACTTTTTCCTACGAGCAGTACTTC. The V and J genes are TRBV20-1 and TRBJ2-7, with D maybe TRBD2 (6 bases). Deletions cut 3 bases from V and 1 base from J, with 16 bases between. Germline V gene lookup returns CDR1 DFQATT and CDR2 SNEGSKA (reference sequence). The CDR3 spans 15 residues.

V gene TRBV5-5 combines with J gene TRBJ2-1; the match to TRBD2 covers 9 bases. Germline CDR1 SGHKS, CDR2 YYEKEE (reference sequence). This CDR3 is 14 amino acids long. The trim removed 4 bases at V and 7 bases at J, leaving 6 bases unmatched. Here the CDR3 reads CASSTGLAKNEQFF. In DNA form, the CDR3 reads TGTGCCAGCAGCACGGGACTAGCTAAGAATGAGCAGTTCTTC.

The genes are TRBV6-2 or TRBV6-3 and TRBJ2-3, with 8 bases that match TRBD1. The junction had 4 bases not matched to a gene; V was cut back by 5 bases and J by 0 bases. CDR3 size: 15 residues. Per the germline V gene, CDR1 is MNHEY and CDR2 is SVGEGT. The CDR3 protein is CASSRQGPSTDTQYF. The CDR3, as DNA: TGTGCCAGCAGTCGACAGGGGCCCAGCACAGATACGCAGTATTTT.

This clonotype occurred a few times. The CDR3 coding sequence is TGCAGTGCTAGAGGGGCCAGGGATGAAAAACTGTTTTTT. This codes for CSARGARDEKLFF. This chain links TRBV20-1 with TRBJ1-4; weak D call: TRBD1 (5 bases). Trimming took off 1 base at V and 6 bases at J, with 9 bases between the two ends. The CDR3 loop spans 13 amino acids. CDR1 is DFQATT and CDR2 is SNEGSKA in the germline V gene (reference sequence).

The chain uses TRBV20-1 and TRBJ2-1; TRBD2 aligns across 11 bases. Germline CDR1 is DFQATT and CDR2 is SNEGSKA (reference sequence). This CDR3 spans 18 amino acids. The V gene end was trimmed by 6 bases and the J gene end by 4 bases; junction bases not matched to a gene: 17. The CDR3 loop reads CSADPTKPGLAVYNEQFF. CDR3 sequence (DNA): TGCAGTGCCGATCCTACCAAACCGGGACTAGCGGTATACAATGAGCAGTTCTTC.

This clonotype was counted only a few times. The chain recombines TRBV6-6 with TRBJ1-2; D gene unclear. Trimming left V 4 bases short and J 6 bases short, with 9 bases between. The V gene's germline CDR1 is MNHNY and CDR2 SVGAGI (reference sequence). The CDR3 has 12 amino acids. The CDR3 sequence is CASSLGTDGYTF. The DNA of the CDR3 is TGTGCCAGCAGTTTAGGAACCGATGGCTACACCTTC.

The chain has TRBV28 and TRBJ2-1; 9 bases match TRBD2. V dropped 9 bases and J dropped 13; count of bases not matched to a gene: 16. CDR3 length: 14 residues. CDR1 is MDHEN and CDR2 is SYDVKM in the germline V gene. The CDR3 protein is CASWARGGGLSQFF. CDR3 coding DNA: TGTGCCAGTTGGGCGCGGGGGGGCGGTCTGAGTCAGTTCTTC. Variable domain in full (rest from reference TRBV28 and TRBJ2-1): DVKVTQSSRYLVKRTGEKVFLECVQDMDHENMFWYRQDPGLGLRLIYFSYDVKMKEKGDIPEGYSVSREKKERFSLILESASTNQTSMYLCASWARGGGLSQFFGPGTRLTVL.

The chain carries TRBV4-3 and TRBJ2-1, with a tentative D call TRBD2 (6 bases). This CDR3 is built from 15 residues. Trimming took 0 bases from V and 5 from J, leaving 11 bases between them. Germline values: CDR1 LGHNA, CDR2 YSLEER. The CDR3 coding sequence is TGCGCCAGCAGCCAAGATACTAGCCCGAACAATGAGCAGTTCTTC. This sequence encodes CASSQDTSPNNEQFF.

The chain employs TRBV4-3 and TRBJ2-1, with no clear D. V was shortened by 0 bases and J by 3 bases, with 12 bases between the two germline ends. This CDR3 spans 16 amino acids. Per the germline V gene, CDR1 is LGHNA and CDR2 is YSLEER. The CDR3 sequence: CASSQETSTNYNEQFF. The CDR3 coding sequence is TGCGCCAGCAGCCAAGAGACCTCAACGAACTACAATGAGCAGTTCTTC.

This clonotype appeared once. This sequence joins TRBV12-3 or TRBV12-4 and TRBJ2-5, with TRBD1 matching over 8 bases. J was trimmed by 2 bases and V by 4 bases; bases with no gene match: 6. The CDR3 is made up of 15 amino acids. The CDR3 sequence: CASSSEDRVQETQYF. CDR3 bases: TGTGCCAGCAGTTCGGAGGACAGGGTTCAAGAGACCCAGTACTTC.

The rearrangement joins TRBV20-1 to TRBJ2-3, with D possibly matching TRBD2 (5 bases). The CDR3 sequence is 15 residues long. Germline lookup yields CDR1 DFQATT and CDR2 SNEGSKA (reference sequence). Trimming shortened V by 0 bases and J by 11 bases, and 21 bases separated the two germline ends. The CDR3 region is CSARDLRDPLFWQYF. For the CDR3, the DNA is TGCAGTGCTAGAGATCTCCGGGATCCACTCTTTTGGCAGTATTTT.

This clonotype was counted a single time. This CDR3 is CSAATSGTETQYF. CDR3 DNA sequence: TGCAGTGCTGCCACTAGCGGGACGGAGACCCAGTACTTC. The chain combines TRBV20-1 with TRBJ2-7, with 10 bases lining up with TRBD2. The last part of the DNA fits TRBJ2-5 better; the J call may be wrong. The CDR3 covers 13 residues. The germline CDR1 and CDR2 sequences are DFQATT and SNEGSKA (reference sequence).

A few counts support this clonotype. V gene TRBV29-1 combines with J gene TRBJ1-2; D unresolved. This CDR3 has 13 amino acids. Trimming stripped 7 bases from V and 4 bases from J, with 16 bases between. Germline values: CDR1 SQVTM, CDR2 ANQGSEA. CDR3 sequence (DNA): TGCAGCGCAGCAAGGGAAGGACTCTATGGCTACACCTTC. Its protein product is CSAAREGLYGYTF. Looking up the rest from reference TRBV29-1 and TRBJ1-2 gives the full variable domain: SAVISQKPSRDICQRGTSLTIQCQVDSQVTMMFWYRQQPGQSLTLIATANQGSEATYESGFVIDKFPISRPNLTFSTLTVSNMSPEDSSIYLCSAAREGLYGYTFGSGTRLTVV.

This clonotype was seen a few times. The chain links TRBV12-3 or TRBV12-4 to TRBJ2-7; D unresolved. The CDR3 has 13 residues. Trimming pared 5 bases from V and 2 bases from J, leaving 10 bases between. The CDR3, as DNA: TGTGCCAGCAGTGCAGACACCACCTACGAGCAGTACTTC. As protein: CASSADTTYEQYF.

To note about this clonotype: A read error may account for a junction end that differs from germline. The chain combines TRBV5-1 with TRBJ2-2; TRBD1 might be the D (6 bases). Germline assignment: CDR1 SGHRS and CDR2 YFSETQ. This CDR3 has 17 residues. Written as DNA, the CDR3 is TGCGCCAGTAGCTTGGACCTCACAGGGACCCACACCGGGGAGCTGTTTTTT. This gives the protein CASSLDLTGTHTGELFF.

This clonotype was seen a handful of times. The chain joins TRBV2 to TRBJ1-1; 7 bases are shared with TRBD1. The V gene end was trimmed by 6 bases and the J gene end by 1 base; junction bases not matched to a gene: 2. The CDR3 spans 13 residues. Germline V gene lookup returns CDR1 SNHLY and CDR2 FYNNEI. The CDR3 spells CASRRDRNTEAFF. CDR3 nucleotide sequence: TGTGCCAGCAGGAGGGACAGGAACACTGAAGCTTTCTTT.

The V call is TRBV7-9, the J call TRBJ2-5, with D tentatively TRBD2 (6 bases). Germline CDR1 and CDR2: SEHNR and FQNEAQ (reference sequence). V lost 5 bases, J lost 4 bases, and 14 bases lay in between. The CDR3 has 14 residues. The CDR3 sequence is CASSPGGVPETQYF. Written as DNA, the CDR3 is TGTGCCAGCAGCCCGGGCGGGGTTCCAGAGACCCAGTACTTC.

This clonotype was seen only once. The chain joins TRBV25-1 to TRBJ2-1; D call uncertain. Germline loops: CDR1 MGHDK, CDR2 SYGVNS. The CDR3 has 15 amino acids. Trimming stripped 2 bases from V and 3 bases from J, with 11 bases between. The CDR3 region is CASSEMVSSYNEQFF. DNA for the CDR3: TGTGCCAGCAGTGAAATGGTGTCTAGCTACAATGAGCAGTTCTTC.

The J gene is TRBJ1-2, the V gene TRBV6-5; 7 bases fit TRBD1. This CDR3 has 15 residues. V shed 6 bases and J 4 bases; nucleotides not matched to a gene: 11. Germline loops: CDR1 MNHEY, CDR2 SVGAGI. CDR3 protein: CASSQEGARSYGYTF. In DNA form, the CDR3 reads TGTGCCAGCAGCCAAGAGGGGGCGCGTAGCTATGGCTACACCTTC.

This chain uses TRBV12-3 or TRBV12-4 with TRBJ1-1; no reliable D call. The CDR3 consists of 16 residues. V dropped 5 bases and J dropped 3 bases, with 19 bases sitting between them. The CDR3 DNA reads TGTGCCAGCAGTCCATGGATGCACGAGTTTGACACTGAAGCTTTCTTT. It translates to CASSPWMHEFDTEAFF.

This clonotype has more than one count but fewer than ten. The genes are TRBV20-1 and TRBJ2-3; D might be TRBD2 (6 bases). CDR3 length: 15 residues. The germline V and J ends were trimmed by 0 bases and 3 bases, with 13 bases remaining between them. From germline, CDR1 is DFQATT and CDR2 SNEGSKA (reference sequence). The CDR3, as DNA: TGCAGTGCTAGAGATTGGCTAGCGATGACAGATACGCAGTATTTT. Protein: CSARDWLAMTDTQYF.

Details on this clonotype: One end of the junction fails to match germline, which may point to a read error. This chain links TRBV5-1 with TRBJ2-5; unclear D gene. The length of the CDR3 is 12 residues. The V gene's germline CDR1 is SGHRS and CDR2 YFSETQ. The CDR3 bases are TGCGCCAGCAAGACTGACCAAGAGGCCCAGTACTTC. This gives the protein CASKTDQEAQYF.

The chain links TRBV5-5 to TRBJ2-7, with 8 bases identical to TRBD1. Germline V gives CDR1 SGHKS, CDR2 YYEKEE (reference sequence). V trimming: 0 bases; J trimming: 5 bases; junction bases outside the gene matches: 1. The CDR3 is made up of 13 amino acids. The CDR3 DNA sequence: TGTGCCAGCAGCTTGGCCAGGGGGCACGAGCAGTACTTC. Protein sequence: CASSLARGHEQYF. Based on the CDR3 plus reference TRBV5-5 and TRBJ2-7, the full variable domain is DAGVTQSPTHLIKTRGQQVTLRCSPISGHKSVSWYQQVLGQGPQFIFQYYEKEERGRGNFPDRFSARQFPNYSSELNVNALLLGDSALYLCASSLARGHEQYFGPGTRLTVT.

This sequence joins TRBV5-1 and TRBJ2-7; D possibly corresponds to TRBD2 (7 bases). V lost 0 bases and J 3 bases, leaving 16 bases between the germline ends. The V gene's germline CDR1 is SGHRS and CDR2 YFSETQ. This CDR3 has 16 amino acids. The chain's CDR3 is CASSLAGGIRVYEQYF. The CDR3 DNA follows: TGCGCCAGCAGCTTGGCGGGGGGCATTAGGGTCTACGAGCAGTACTTC. The complete variable domain, with remaining parts taken from reference TRBV5-1 and TRBJ2-7, reads KAGVTQTPRYLIKTRGQQVTLSCSPISGHRSVSWYQQTPGQGLQFLFEYFSETQRNKGNFPGRFSGRQFSNSRSEMNVSTLELGDSALYLCASSLAGGIRVYEQYFGPGTRLTVT.

The chain uses TRBV7-9 and TRBJ2-3; a possible D gene is TRBD2 (6 bases). V was pared by 3 bases and J by 5 bases, with 15 bases between. This CDR3 spans 15 amino acids. Germline CDR1 is SEHNR and CDR2 is FQNEAQ (reference sequence). The CDR3 nucleotides read TGTGCCAGCAGCTTCCTAGTCGGGAGTGGAGATACGCAGTATTTT. This sequence encodes CASSFLVGSGDTQYF. Using reference TRBV7-9 and TRBJ2-3 for the parts outside the CDR3, the full variable domain is DTGVSQNPRHKITKRGQNVTFRCDPISEHNRLYWYRQTLGQGPEFLTYFQNEAQLEKSRLLSDRFSAERPKGSFSTLEIQRTEQGDSAMYLCASSFLVGSGDTQYFGPGTRLTVL.

V and J are TRBV5-1 and TRBJ1-2; TRBD1 might be the D (5 bases). V gave up 1 base and J gave up 0 bases, with 16 bases separating them. The CDR3 contains 17 residues. CDR1 and CDR2 (germline): SGHRS, YFSETQ. CDR3 nucleotide sequence: TGCGCCAGCAGCTTGACCGGGGGTTATGGGCCTAACTATGGCTACACCTTC. Amino acid sequence: CASSLTGGYGPNYGYTF.